One sample yielded the 25 T cell receptor beta chains listed below, sequenced in a study of T cell clones after liver transplantation. Profiled with immunoSEQ multiplex PCR; TCRdb holds only in-frame clones, not every one. Of about 80,000 clones in the sample, roughly 80% were seen once. Sample: CD4+ T cells from blood, taken 46 months after liver transplant. These receptors all stem from a human patient who received a liver transplant. Some T cells may be supplied by the graft donor.

CDR3 coding DNA: TGTGCCATCAGGGGGGGAATCATGAACACTGAAGCTTTCTTT. Amino acids: CAIRGGIMNTEAFF. The gene calls are TRBV10-3 and TRBJ1-1; tentative D call: TRBD1 (5 bases). Germline CDR1 and CDR2: ENHRY and SYGVKD. Trimming pared 6 bases from V and 0 bases from J, leaving 11 bases between. CDR3 length: 14 residues.

The chain links TRBV28 to TRBJ1-2, with 7 bases aligning to TRBD1. The CDR3 covers 17 residues. Germline V gives CDR1 MDHEN, CDR2 SYDVKM. V lost 3 bases, J lost 5 bases, and 15 bases stayed unmatched. CDR3 residues: CASSLTYRGSYGYGYTF. In nucleotides, the CDR3 is TGTGCCAGCAGTTTGACCTACAGGGGATCTTATGGGTATGGCTACACCTTC.

V is TRBV7-8 and J is TRBJ2-3, with unresolved D. Germline CDR1 reads SGHVS; CDR2 reads FQNEAQ. The CDR3 contains 11 residues. Trimming removed 5 bases at V and 0 bases at J, with 0 bases between. CDR3 sequence (DNA): TGTGCCAGCAGCAGCACAGATACGCAGTATTTT. The encoded protein is CASSSTDTQYF.

The rearrangement joins TRBV18 to TRBJ2-4; 7 nucleotides match TRBD2. There are 16 residues in the CDR3. Germline CDR1 is KGHSH and CDR2 is LQKENI. V lost 3 bases, J lost 8 bases, and 13 bases stayed unmatched. CDR3 nucleotide sequence: TGTGCCAGCTCACCTGGGAGGGGTGCCACGAATGACATTCAGTACTTC. It specifies CASSPGRGATNDIQYF.

The chain carries TRBV29-1 and TRBJ2-1; D is perhaps TRBD1 or TRBD2 (5 bases each). Germline-derived CDR1 and CDR2 are SQVTM and ANQGSEA. The V end was cut by 4 bases, the J end by 9 bases, with 7 bases between. This CDR3 comprises 10 residues. CDR3 coding DNA: TGCAGCGTTGGGGACGCTGAGCAGTTCTTC. It specifies CSVGDAEQFF.

The chain links TRBV30 to TRBJ1-1, with D unresolved. V lost 1 base, J lost 5 bases, and 11 bases lay in between. Per germline, CDR1 GTSNPN and CDR2 SVGIG (reference sequence). CDR3 size: 13 residues. CDR3 sequence reads: CAWSAFVRTEAFF. The CDR3 region has the DNA TGTGCCTGGAGTGCCTTCGTTCGGACTGAAGCTTTCTTT.

The V call is TRBV19, the J call TRBJ2-1, with a possible D match to TRBD1 (6 bases). V was cut by 10 bases and J by 0 bases, with 10 bases left in between. The CDR3 contains 13 residues. Germline lookup yields CDR1 LNHDA and CDR2 SQIVND (reference sequence). In DNA form, the CDR3 reads TGTGCCACCGGACAGAGCTCCTACAATGAGCAGTTCTTC. This translates into CATGQSSYNEQFF.

V and J are TRBV11-2 and TRBJ2-7; 7 nucleotides agree with TRBD2. This CDR3 comprises 16 residues. Germline V gene sequence: CDR1 SGHAT, CDR2 FQNNGV. The V gene end was trimmed by 0 bases and the J gene end by 7 bases; junction bases not matched to a gene: 12. The DNA of the CDR3 is TGTGCCAGCAGCTTAGAAGCGGGAAGGGGTTCGGGGGAGCAGTACTTC. It specifies CASSLEAGRGSGEQYF. Full variable domain (outside the CDR3, taken from reference TRBV11-2 and TRBJ2-7): EAGVAQSPRYKIIEKRQSVAFWCNPISGHATLYWYQQILGQGPKLLIQFQNNGVVDDSQLPKDRFSAERLKGVDSTLKIQPAKLEDSAVYLCASSLEAGRGSGEQYFGPGTRLTVT.

The V and J genes are TRBV6-5 and TRBJ2-7; D perhaps matches TRBD2 (6 bases). There are 16 residues in the CDR3. Trimming took 4 bases from V and 0 from J, leaving 16 bases between them. In germline, CDR1 is MNHEY, CDR2 SVGAGI. The CDR3 DNA is TGTGCCAGCAGTTCCAAGGGTGGGAGGAGCTCCTACGAGCAGTACTTC. As protein: CASSSKGGRSSYEQYF.

The CDR3 DNA reads as TGTGCCAGCAGCTTGCAGACCGGCCAAGAGACCCAGTACTTC. It specifies CASSLQTGQETQYF. The V call is TRBV5-4, the J call TRBJ2-5, with no clear D. The CDR3 length is 14 residues. V was trimmed by 1 base and J by 1 base, leaving 8 bases between them. Per germline, CDR1 SGHNT and CDR2 YYREEE (reference sequence).

This chain links TRBV14 with TRBJ1-3; 9 positions agree with TRBD1. CDR3 length equals 16 residues. Trimming at V came to 1 base and at J to 4 bases, leaving 5 bases not matched to a gene. Germline V gives CDR1 SGHDN, CDR2 FVKESK. The CDR3 DNA is TGTGCCAGCAGCCAAGCCGGGACAGGGTTCGGAAACACCATATATTTT. It codes for CASSQAGTGFGNTIYF.

V usage is TRBV5-1 and J usage is TRBJ2-1; D is undetermined. The CDR3 totals 13 residues. V lost 0 bases to trimming and J lost 5 bases, with 6 bases between them. Germline V gene sequence: CDR1 SGHRS, CDR2 YFSETQ. The CDR3 here is CASSLVVNNEQFF. The CDR3 DNA reads TGCGCCAGCAGCTTGGTTGTAAACAATGAGCAGTTCTTC.

The CDR3 coding sequence is TGCGCCAGCAGCCAAGGGGGTGGCACAGATACGCAGTATTTT. This encodes CASSQGGGTDTQYF. The chain uses TRBV4-3 and TRBJ2-3; D unclear. This CDR3 contains 14 residues. V gave up 1 base and J gave up 1 base, with 6 bases separating them. The germline gives CDR1 LGHNA, CDR2 YSLEER.

This clone was counted only a few times. The rearrangement uses TRBV18 and TRBJ1-1, with D unclear. Looked up from germline, CDR1 is KGHSH and CDR2 is LQKENI. The CDR3 totals 13 residues. Trimming removed 0 bases from V and 2 bases from J, with 4 bases in between. CDR3 bases: TGTGCCAGCTCACCACCAAGTAACACTGAAGCTTTCTTT. Protein product: CASSPPSNTEAFF.

This clone was counted a few times. The chain couples TRBV11-2 to TRBJ2-7; 7 nucleotides line up with TRBD1. V shed 5 bases, J shed 6 bases, and the junction held 7 bases outside the gene matches. CDR1 and CDR2 from the germline V gene are SGHAT and FQNNGV. The CDR3 spans 13 residues. This CDR3 reads CASSHDRASEQYF. Here the CDR3 DNA reads TGTGCCAGCAGCCACGACAGGGCTAGCGAGCAGTACTTC.

In nucleotides, the CDR3 is TGTGCCAGCAGCTTGGGGACAGGGTGGACAGATACGCAGTATTTT. Residues: CASSLGTGWTDTQYF. The J gene is TRBJ2-3, the V gene TRBV7-9; 9 bases are shared with TRBD1. The CDR3 is 15 residues long. Germline CDR1 is SEHNR and CDR2 is FQNEAQ (reference sequence). V shed 3 bases and J 3 bases; nucleotides not matched to a gene: 4.

The V and J genes are TRBV11-2 and TRBJ2-1; D remains ambiguous. Trimming took 2 bases from V and 4 from J, leaving 24 bases between them. The CDR3 length is 19 residues. In germline, CDR1 is SGHAT, CDR2 FQNNGV. This CDR3 is CASSLRRLITSGHYNEQFF. The CDR3 DNA sequence: TGTGCCAGCAGCTTACGCCGGCTCATTACCTCAGGTCATTACAATGAGCAGTTCTTC.

The chain joins TRBV14 to TRBJ2-7; D might be TRBD1 (5 bases). V was pared by 5 bases and J by 0 bases, with 11 bases between. The CDR3 spans 14 residues. Germline loops: CDR1 SGHDN, CDR2 FVKESK. The CDR3 DNA follows: TGTGCCAGCAGCGTTCAGCAGGGCTCCTACGAGCAGTACTTC. Residues: CASSVQQGSYEQYF.

The gene calls are TRBV27 and TRBJ2-7; TRBD1 aligns across 9 bases. The CDR3 extends over 13 amino acids. From germline, CDR1 is MNHEY and CDR2 SMNVEV (reference sequence). Trimming at V came to 6 bases and at J to 2 bases, leaving 2 bases not matched to a gene. The CDR3 here is CASSRQGAYEQYF. For the CDR3, the DNA is TGTGCCAGCAGCCGACAGGGGGCCTACGAGCAGTACTTC.

The chain carries TRBV28 and TRBJ2-1; 15 positions match TRBD2. Trimming at V came to 10 bases and at J to 4 bases, leaving 5 bases not matched to a gene. This CDR3 has 15 amino acids. The germline V gene has CDR1 MDHEN and CDR2 SYDVKM. CDR3 sequence (DNA): TGTGCCACGGGACTAGCGGGAGGACTTTACAATGAGCAGTTCTTC. Residues: CATGLAGGLYNEQFF.

V and J are TRBV20-1 and TRBJ1-1; unclear D gene. Deletions cut 8 bases from V and 4 bases from J, with 11 bases between. The CDR3 has 11 amino acids. Germline assignment: CDR1 DFQATT and CDR2 SNEGSKA (reference sequence). Here the CDR3 reads CSSSRATEAFF. CDR3 nucleotide sequence: TGCAGTAGCTCTAGAGCCACTGAAGCTTTCTTT.

The rearrangement links TRBV7-9 to TRBJ2-1; 7 bases match TRBD2. CDR1 and CDR2 (germline): SEHNR, FQNEAQ (reference sequence). With V trimmed by 1 base and J by 6 bases, 12 bases remained unmatched. The CDR3 length is 17 residues. The CDR3 sequence: CASSLEYGGGPANEQFF. In DNA, the CDR3 is TGTGCCAGCAGCTTAGAGTACGGGGGAGGGCCAGCCAATGAGCAGTTCTTC.

The chain recombines TRBV27 with TRBJ2-7; perhaps TRBD2 as D (5 bases). The CDR3 contains 15 residues. Germline values: CDR1 MNHEY, CDR2 SMNVEV (reference sequence). V was cut by 2 bases and J by 6 bases, with 17 bases left in between. The chain's CDR3 is CASSLGGLAPFEQYF. In DNA, the CDR3 is TGTGCCAGCAGTTTAGGAGGTTTAGCCCCTTTCGAGCAGTACTTC.

V is TRBV5-4 and J is TRBJ2-3; D gene uncertain. Germline V gene lookup returns CDR1 SGHNT and CDR2 YYREEE (reference sequence). This CDR3 comprises 13 residues. The V end was cut by 0 bases, the J end by 2 bases, with 4 bases between. For the CDR3, the DNA is TGTGCCAGCAGCTTGGGAGCCACAGATACGCAGTATTTT. It yields the protein CASSLGATDTQYF. Combining the CDR3 with reference TRBV5-4 and TRBJ2-3 gives the whole variable domain ETGVTQSPTHLIKTRGQQVTLRCSSQSGHNTVSWYQQALGQGPQFIFQYYREEENGRGNFPPRFSGLQFPNYSSELNVNALELDDSALYLCASSLGATDTQYFGPGTRLTVL.

This clone was counted at least ten times. The chain has TRBV4-1 and TRBJ1-1; 7 bases agree with TRBD1. The CDR3 runs to 14 residues. In germline, CDR1 is MGHRA, CDR2 YSYEKL. Losses at the gene ends were 3 bases for V and 5 bases for J; bases not matched to a gene: 6. CDR3 residues: CASSHQDRRTEAFF. CDR3 DNA: TGCGCCAGCAGCCATCAGGACAGGCGAACTGAAGCTTTCTTT.